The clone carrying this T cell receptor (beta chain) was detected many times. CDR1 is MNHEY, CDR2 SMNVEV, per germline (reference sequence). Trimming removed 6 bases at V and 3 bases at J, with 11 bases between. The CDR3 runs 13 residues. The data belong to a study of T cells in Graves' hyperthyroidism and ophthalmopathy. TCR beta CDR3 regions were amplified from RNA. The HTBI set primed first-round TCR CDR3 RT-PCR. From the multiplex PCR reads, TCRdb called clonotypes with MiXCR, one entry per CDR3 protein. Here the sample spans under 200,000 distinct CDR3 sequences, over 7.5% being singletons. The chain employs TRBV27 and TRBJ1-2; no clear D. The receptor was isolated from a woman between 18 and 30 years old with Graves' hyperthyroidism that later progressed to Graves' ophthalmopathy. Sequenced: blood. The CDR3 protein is CASRDLADYGYTF. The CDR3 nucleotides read TGTGCCAGCAGGGACTTGGCGGACTATGGCTACACCTTC.